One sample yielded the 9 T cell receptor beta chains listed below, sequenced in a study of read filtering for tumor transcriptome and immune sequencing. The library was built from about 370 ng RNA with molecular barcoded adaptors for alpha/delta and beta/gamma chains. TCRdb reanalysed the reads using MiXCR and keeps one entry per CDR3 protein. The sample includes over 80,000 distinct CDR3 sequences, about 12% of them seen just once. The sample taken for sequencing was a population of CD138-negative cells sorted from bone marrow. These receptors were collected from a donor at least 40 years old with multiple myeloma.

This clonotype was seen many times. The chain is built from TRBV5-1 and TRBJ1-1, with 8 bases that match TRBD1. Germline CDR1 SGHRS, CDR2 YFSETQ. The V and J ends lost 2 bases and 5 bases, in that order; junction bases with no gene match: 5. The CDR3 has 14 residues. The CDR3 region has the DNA TGCGCCAGCAGCTTTACAGGGGGAGGTACTGAAGCTTTCTTT. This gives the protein CASSFTGGGTEAFF.

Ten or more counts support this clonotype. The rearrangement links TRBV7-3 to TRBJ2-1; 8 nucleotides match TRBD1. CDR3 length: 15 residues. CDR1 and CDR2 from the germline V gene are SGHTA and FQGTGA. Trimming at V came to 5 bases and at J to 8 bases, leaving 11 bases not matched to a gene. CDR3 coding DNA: TGTGCCAGCAGCCAGGCTGGACAGGGAGTCGATGAGCAGTTCTTC. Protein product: CASSQAGQGVDEQFF.

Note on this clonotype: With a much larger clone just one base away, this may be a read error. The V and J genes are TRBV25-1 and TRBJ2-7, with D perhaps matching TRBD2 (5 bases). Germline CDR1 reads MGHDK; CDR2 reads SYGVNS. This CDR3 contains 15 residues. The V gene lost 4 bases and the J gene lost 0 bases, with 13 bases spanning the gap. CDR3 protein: CASSVSGGHSYEQYF. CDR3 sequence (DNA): TGTGCCAGCAGTGTATCCGGAGGTCACTCCTACGAGCAGTACTTC.

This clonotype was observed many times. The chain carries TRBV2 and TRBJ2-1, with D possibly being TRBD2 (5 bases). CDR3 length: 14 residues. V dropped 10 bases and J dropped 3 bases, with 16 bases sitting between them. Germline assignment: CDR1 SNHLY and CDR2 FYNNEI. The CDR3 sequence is CATAGLGNYNEQFF. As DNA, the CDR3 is TGTGCCACCGCGGGTCTAGGGAACTACAATGAGCAGTTCTTC.

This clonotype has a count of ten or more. CDR3 region: CASSRGIGSNNQPQHF. CDR3 DNA sequence: TGTGCCAGCAGCCGGGGGATTGGCAGCAATAATCAGCCCCAGCATTTT. This sequence joins TRBV27 and TRBJ1-5, with TRBD1 as a possible D gene (5 bases). Per the germline V gene, CDR1 is MNHEY and CDR2 is SMNVEV (reference sequence). The V gene lost 6 bases and the J gene lost 4 bases, with 19 bases spanning the gap. The CDR3 is 16 amino acids.

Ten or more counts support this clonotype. In DNA form, the CDR3 reads TGTGCCACCAGCAGGGGGGGACTCCACGAGCAGTACTTC. The encoded protein is CATSRGGLHEQYF. This chain uses TRBV15 with TRBJ2-7; D is possibly TRBD2 (6 bases). CDR1 and CDR2 from the germline V gene are LNHNV and YYDKDF (reference sequence). The CDR3 runs to 13 residues. With 3 bases removed from V and 5 bases from J, the gap between germline ends came to 11 bases.

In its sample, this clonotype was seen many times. The CDR3 protein is CASSLGLAGGYEQYF. CDR3 nucleotide sequence: TGTGCCAGCAGCCTCGGACTAGCGGGAGGCTACGAGCAGTACTTC. The V gene is TRBV7-6, the J gene TRBJ2-7; 14 nucleotides line up with TRBD2. The CDR3 is 15 residues long. The ends lost 5 bases at V and 3 bases at J; junction bases unmatched: 3. Germline CDR1 and CDR2: SGHVS and FNYEAQ.

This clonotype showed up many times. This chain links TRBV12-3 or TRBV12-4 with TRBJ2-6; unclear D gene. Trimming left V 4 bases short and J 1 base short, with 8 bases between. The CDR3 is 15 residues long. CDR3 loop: CASSWRRSGANVLTF. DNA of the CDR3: TGTGCCAGCAGTTGGCGACGGTCTGGGGCCAACGTCCTGACTTTC.

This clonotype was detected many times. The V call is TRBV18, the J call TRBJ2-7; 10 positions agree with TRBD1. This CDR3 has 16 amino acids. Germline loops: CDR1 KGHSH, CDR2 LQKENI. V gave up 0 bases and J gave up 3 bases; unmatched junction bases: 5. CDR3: CASSPPGTGVLYEQYF. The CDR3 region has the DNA TGTGCCAGCTCACCACCCGGGACAGGGGTCCTCTACGAGCAGTACTTC.